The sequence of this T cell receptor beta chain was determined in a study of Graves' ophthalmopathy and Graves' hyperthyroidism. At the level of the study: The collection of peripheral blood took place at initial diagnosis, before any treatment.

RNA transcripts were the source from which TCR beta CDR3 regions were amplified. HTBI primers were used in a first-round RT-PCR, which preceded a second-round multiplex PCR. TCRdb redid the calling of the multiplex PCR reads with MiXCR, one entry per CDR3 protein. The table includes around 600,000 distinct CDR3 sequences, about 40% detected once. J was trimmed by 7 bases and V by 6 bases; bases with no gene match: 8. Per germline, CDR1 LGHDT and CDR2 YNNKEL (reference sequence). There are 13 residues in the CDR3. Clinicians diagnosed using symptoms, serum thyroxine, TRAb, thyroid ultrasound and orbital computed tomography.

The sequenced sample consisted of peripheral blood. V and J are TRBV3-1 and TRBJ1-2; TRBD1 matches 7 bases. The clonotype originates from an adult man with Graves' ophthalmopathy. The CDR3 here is CASRSGGGVGYTF. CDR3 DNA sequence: TGTGCCAGCAGGTCAGGGGGGGGGGTTGGCTACACCTTC.